Presented here are 8 T cell receptor beta chains from one specimen sequenced in a study of blood T cell repertoires in COVID-19. Only in-frame clones appear in the TCRdb table, and some are missing; sequencing was by immunoSEQ multiplex PCR. Found here are 150,000 or so clones, around nine tenths of them singletons; the top ten hold 0.53%. The sample comprised peripheral blood. Source of these receptors: a man in his fifties with acute or convalescent COVID-19.

This clone was seen just once. The chain combines TRBV19 with TRBJ1-5; 7 nucleotides align to TRBD1. This CDR3 is 16 amino acids long. Germline V gene sequence: CDR1 LNHDA, CDR2 SQIVND (reference sequence). V was pared by 10 bases and J by 7 bases, with 19 bases of the junction left unmatched. The CDR3 coding sequence is TGTGCCACCCACGAAGGCTGGGCAGGGGGAGCGCAGCCCCAGCATTTT. Translating gives CATHEGWAGGAQPQHF.

In this sample, this clone turned up a few times. The V and J genes are TRBV30 and TRBJ2-2; D is perhaps TRBD2 (5 bases). The CDR3 contains 14 residues. Trimming removed 3 bases at V and 4 bases at J, with 12 bases between. In germline, CDR1 is GTSNPN, CDR2 SVGIG (reference sequence). In nucleotides, the CDR3 is TGTGCCTGGAGATTGGGGAGTAGCACCGGGGAGCTGTTTTTT. Encoded protein: CAWRLGSSTGELFF.

This chain joins TRBV4-3 and TRBJ2-1; 7 bases match TRBD1. With 3 bases clipped from V and 4 bases from J, the junction kept 9 bases outside the gene matches. Germline V gene data show CDR1 as LGHNA and CDR2 as YSLEER. This CDR3 spans 16 amino acids. The CDR3 DNA sequence: TGCGCCAGCAGCCAGCAGGGGGTTGGCCCTTACAATGAGCAGTTCTTC. Encoded protein: CASSQQGVGPYNEQFF.

V is TRBV27 and J is TRBJ2-7; 7 bases are a match to TRBD2. The CDR3 length is 13 residues. CDR1 and CDR2 (germline): MNHEY, SMNVEV (reference sequence). V gave up 3 bases and J gave up 6 bases; unmatched junction bases: 5. CDR3 protein: CASSFAGVREQYF. In nucleotides, the CDR3 is TGTGCCAGCAGTTTTGCGGGAGTGCGCGAGCAGTACTTC.

This clone was recorded a few times. This chain uses TRBV24-1 with TRBJ2-2, with a tentative D call TRBD1 (6 bases). V shed 4 bases and J shed 0 bases, with 11 bases lying between them. CDR3 size: 16 residues. Germline V CDR1 and CDR2: KGHDR, SFDVKD. This CDR3 reads CATSDAGTTNTGELFF. The CDR3 DNA reads TGTGCCACCAGTGACGCCGGGACAACGAACACCGGGGAGCTGTTTTTT.

The chain carries TRBV19 and TRBJ1-2, with 9 bases fitting TRBD1. The CDR3 covers 14 residues. Germline CDR1 reads LNHDA; CDR2 reads SQIVND (reference sequence). V was clipped by 4 bases and J by 6 bases; unmatched bases: 6. The CDR3 here is CASSRGQGVDGYTF. Here the CDR3 DNA reads TGTGCCAGTAGTAGGGGACAGGGAGTCGATGGCTACACCTTC.

The rearrangement links TRBV9 to TRBJ2-2; D is unclear. Germline loops: CDR1 SGDLS, CDR2 YYNGEE. CDR3 length: 12 residues. V was clipped by 3 bases and J by 7 bases, with 7 bases between them. CDR3 loop: CASSEFSGELFF. The CDR3 DNA follows: TGTGCCAGCAGCGAGTTCAGCGGGGAGCTGTTTTTT.

The chain carries TRBV7-9 and TRBJ2-1; the D is unclear. The germline V gene has CDR1 SEHNR and CDR2 FQNEAQ (reference sequence). The CDR3 has 16 amino acids. Between the trimmed V and J ends, which lost 1 base and 6 bases, there was a span of 16 bases. CDR3: CASSLEQHNPLNEQFF. CDR3 in DNA: TGTGCCAGCAGCTTAGAACAACACAATCCCCTCAATGAGCAGTTCTTC.